The 32 T cell receptor beta chains below all came from one sample that was sequenced in a study of blood T cell repertoires in COVID-19. Sequencing used immunoSEQ multiplex PCR; TCRdb keeps in-frame clones, though not all of them. The sample records tens of thousands of clones, approximately 83% being singletons. Source material: peripheral blood. These receptors came from a human donor in a cohort sampled during active COVID-19.

The chain joins TRBV5-1 to TRBJ2-2, with a tentative D call TRBD2 (6 bases). The CDR3 is 15 amino acids. CDR1 is SGHRS, CDR2 YFSETQ, per germline. Trimming pared 8 bases from V and 1 base from J, leaving 15 bases between. CDR3 region: CASIPGLQNTGELFF. In nucleotides, the CDR3 is TGCGCCAGTATACCGGGACTCCAGAACACCGGGGAGCTGTTTTTT.

The V call is TRBV27, the J call TRBJ2-5, with a weak D call TRBD2 (7 bases). This CDR3 has 15 amino acids. CDR1 is MNHEY, CDR2 SMNVEV, per germline (reference sequence). V lost 5 bases and J lost 5, with 18 bases in between. As DNA, the CDR3 is TGTGCCAGCAGTGGTCCGACGGGGGGCCGGGAGACCCAGTACTTC. Protein: CASSGPTGGRETQYF.

This clone was found once. This chain links TRBV5-6 with TRBJ2-1; D perhaps matches TRBD2 (7 bases). Trimming pared 10 bases from V and 7 bases from J, leaving 21 bases between. Germline lookup yields CDR1 SGHDT and CDR2 YYEEEE. The CDR3 runs to 14 residues. The CDR3 loop reads CAGGWSGAVNEQFF. The CDR3 DNA reads TGTGCCGGGGGCTGGAGCGGGGCTGTGAATGAGCAGTTCTTC.

This clone was counted only a few times. The chain carries TRBV25-1 and TRBJ2-2; possible D gene TRBD1, 6 bases. The ends were cut back, 4 bases at V and 7 bases at J, with 13 bases in the middle. This CDR3 has 14 amino acids. CDR1 MGHDK and CDR2 SYGVNS come from the germline V gene. The CDR3 reads CASSVPGAGGELFF. The DNA of the CDR3 is TGTGCCAGCAGTGTACCAGGGGCGGGCGGGGAGCTGTTTTTT.

The chain couples TRBV5-6 to TRBJ2-3, with 9 bases fitting TRBD2. The CDR3 runs 14 residues. The V and J ends lost 2 bases and 4 bases, in that order; junction bases with no gene match: 2. The germline V gene has CDR1 SGHDT and CDR2 YYEEEE. The CDR3 coding sequence is TGTGCCAGCAGCTTAGCGGGGGGTCCAGATACGCAGTATTTT. This gives the protein CASSLAGGPDTQYF.

This rearrangement joins TRBV30 to TRBJ2-7; perhaps TRBD1 as D (5 bases). The V and J ends lost 7 bases and 2 bases respectively, with 9 bases between them. From germline, CDR1 is GTSNPN and CDR2 SVGIG (reference sequence). CDR3 length equals 11 residues. CDR3 nucleotides: TGTGCCTTACAGGAAACCTACGAGCAGTACTTC. Its protein is CALQETYEQYF. The complete variable domain, with remaining parts taken from reference TRBV30 and TRBJ2-7, reads SQTIHQWPATLVQPVGSPLSLECTVEGTSNPNLYWYRQAAGRGLQLLFYSVGIGQISSEVPQNLSASRPQDRQFILSSKKLLLSDSGFYLCALQETYEQYFGPGTRLTVT.

The chain joins TRBV15 to TRBJ1-2, with D possibly TRBD1 on 5 matching bases. V dropped 0 bases and J dropped 5 bases, with 10 bases sitting between them. The CDR3 length is 14 residues. The germline V gene encodes CDR1 LNHNV and CDR2 YYDKDF (reference sequence). The CDR3 reads CATSRERGGYGYTF. CDR3 bases: TGTGCCACCAGCAGAGAACGGGGGGGGTATGGCTACACCTTC.

Only one count was recorded for this clone. CDR3 in amino acids: CASSPRGSGYTF. The CDR3 DNA reads TGTGCCAGCAGCCCCCGGGGTAGTGGCTACACCTTC. The chain couples TRBV7-9 to TRBJ1-2, with unresolved D. The CDR3 is 12 amino acids. CDR1 SEHNR and CDR2 FQNEAQ come from the germline V gene (reference sequence). Trimming pared 5 bases from V and 7 bases from J, leaving 11 bases between.

The genes are TRBV2 and TRBJ2-5, with 8 bases aligning to TRBD2. J lost 5 bases, V lost 3 bases, and 8 bases had no gene match. CDR3 length: 15 amino acids. Per germline, CDR1 SNHLY and CDR2 FYNNEI. In nucleotides, the CDR3 is TGTGCCAGCAGTGAGCCCGGGGGGGCCGCGGAGACCCAGTACTTC. It encodes CASSEPGGAAETQYF. The entire variable domain, with the rest obtained from reference TRBV2 and TRBJ2-5, is as follows: EPEVTQTPSHQVTQMGQEVILRCVPISNHLYFYWYRQILGQKVEFLVSFYNNEISEKSEIFDDQFSVERPDGSNFTLKIRSTKLEDSAMYFCASSEPGGAAETQYFGPGTRLLVL.

CDR3 nucleotide sequence: TGTGCCAGCACCCCGGACGAGCGGCCATCTAGCACAGATACGCAGTATTTT. Protein sequence: CASTPDERPSSTDTQYF. The rearrangement links TRBV13 to TRBJ2-3, with D maybe TRBD2 (5 bases). There are 17 residues in the CDR3. Germline lookup yields CDR1 PRHDT and CDR2 FYEKMQ (reference sequence). Deletions cut 7 bases from V and 0 bases from J, with 20 bases between.

This clone is a singleton in its sample. CDR3 nucleotides: TGTGCCAGCAGCCCGGGGGTGTCGCTTGCAACCCAGTACTTC. Translated, it gives CASSPGVSLATQYF. This chain uses TRBV11-2 with TRBJ2-5, with a tentative D call TRBD2 (6 bases). V lost 5 bases to trimming and J lost 8 bases, with 18 bases between them. CDR3 size: 14 residues. Per germline, CDR1 SGHAT and CDR2 FQNNGV.

The rearrangement joins TRBV2 to TRBJ2-7; possible D gene TRBD1, 5 bases. This CDR3 spans 14 amino acids. V gave up 4 bases and J gave up 2 bases, with 12 bases separating them. The germline CDR1 and CDR2 sequences are SNHLY and FYNNEI. The CDR3 reads CASSVGDTTYEQYF. The DNA of the CDR3 is TGTGCCAGCAGTGTAGGGGATACAACCTACGAGCAGTACTTC.

In its sample, this clone was seen once. V is TRBV20-1 and J is TRBJ1-1; D uncertain. This CDR3 is 12 amino acids long. The ends were cut back, 3 bases at V and 4 bases at J, with 9 bases in the middle. The germline V gene encodes CDR1 DFQATT and CDR2 SNEGSKA (reference sequence). CDR3 nucleotide sequence: TGCAGTGCTAGTGATGGACTCACTGAAGCTTTCTTT. Translated: CSASDGLTEAFF.

The genes are TRBV28 and TRBJ2-3; 9 bases are shared with TRBD1. The CDR3 has 19 residues. Germline V gives CDR1 MDHEN, CDR2 SYDVKM. V lost 5 bases and J lost 0; bases outside the gene matches: 15. The CDR3 bases are TGTGCCAGCAGTCGGGGACAGGGCTTGCACTCCTACAGCACAGATACGCAGTATTTT. This encodes CASSRGQGLHSYSTDTQYF.

In its sample, this clone was seen a few times. V and J are TRBV7-9 and TRBJ1-6; D may be TRBD1 (6 bases). The germline CDR1 and CDR2 sequences are SEHNR and FQNEAQ (reference sequence). This CDR3 is 14 amino acids long. The V end was cut by 6 bases, the J end by 9 bases, with 15 bases between. CDR3 nucleotide sequence: TGTGCCAGCAGACCCGACAGGTCCCCTTCACCCCTCCACTTT. Protein: CASRPDRSPSPLHF.

The J gene is TRBJ2-7, the V gene TRBV19; 7 nucleotides match TRBD2. Germline V gene data show CDR1 as LNHDA and CDR2 as SQIVND (reference sequence). The CDR3 is 13 residues long. After removal of 11 bases from V and 0 bases from J, the junction contained 7 bases not matched to a gene. The chain's CDR3 is CAGGGALSYEQYF. The CDR3 coding sequence is TGTGCCGGGGGAGGGGCCCTCTCCTACGAGCAGTACTTC.

The rearrangement links TRBV12-3 or TRBV12-4 to TRBJ1-5; D ambiguous. V was clipped by 3 bases and J by 4 bases, with 7 bases between them. There are 13 residues in the CDR3. The CDR3 region has the DNA TGTGCCAGCAGTTTTCGGGAGAATCAGCCCCAGCATTTT. It translates to CASSFRENQPQHF.

The rearrangement joins TRBV5-4 to TRBJ1-1, with 9 bases aligning to TRBD1. With 4 bases clipped from V and 1 base from J, the junction kept 2 bases outside the gene matches. CDR1 is SGHNT, CDR2 YYREEE, per germline (reference sequence). This CDR3 region has 14 residues. CDR3 loop: CASSPGQGNTEAFF. CDR3 nucleotides: TGTGCCAGCAGCCCGGGACAGGGGAACACTGAAGCTTTCTTT.

The chain carries TRBV19 and TRBJ1-1, with TRBD1 as a possible D gene (6 bases). Germline lookup yields CDR1 LNHDA and CDR2 SQIVND (reference sequence). The CDR3 runs to 14 residues. With 7 bases removed from V and 1 base from J, the gap between germline ends came to 13 bases. CDR3 nucleotides: TGTGCCAGTACCTCTGACAGGAAGAACACTGAAGCTTTCTTT. Protein product: CASTSDRKNTEAFF.

This chain uses TRBV19 with TRBJ1-5; 9 nucleotides agree with TRBD1. V lost 10 bases and J lost 7; bases outside the gene matches: 8. CDR3 length: 13 amino acids. Germline values: CDR1 LNHDA, CDR2 SQIVND (reference sequence). The CDR3 nucleotides are TGTGCCACCAAAGGACAGGGGAACCAGCCCCAGCATTTT. Translating gives CATKGQGNQPQHF.

This chain uses TRBV7-2 with TRBJ2-5; TRBD2 matches 7 bases. In germline, CDR1 is SGHTA, CDR2 FQGNSA. V was clipped by 5 bases and J by 1 base; unmatched bases: 7. This CDR3 has 15 residues. This chain's CDR3 is CASSPPQRGQETQYF. The CDR3 nucleotides are TGTGCCAGCAGCCCTCCTCAGCGGGGCCAAGAGACCCAGTACTTC. Drawing the rest from reference TRBV7-2 and TRBJ2-5, the complete variable domain is GAGVSQSPSNKVTEKGKDVELRCDPISGHTALYWYRQSLGQGLEFLIYFQGNSAPDKSGLPSDRFSAERTGGSVSTLTIQRTQQEDSAVYLCASSPPQRGQETQYFGPGTRLLVL.

The chain joins TRBV7-3 to TRBJ2-1; 8 positions agree with TRBD2. Germline V gene data show CDR1 as SGHTA and CDR2 as FQGTGA. The CDR3 sequence is 17 residues long. J lost 0 bases, V lost 5 bases, and 9 bases had no gene match. CDR3 in amino acids: CASSPIGSGASYNEQFF. CDR3 nucleotide sequence: TGTGCCAGCAGCCCCATAGGTAGCGGGGCCTCCTACAATGAGCAGTTCTTC.

The chain combines TRBV14 with TRBJ2-7; D might be TRBD1 (6 bases). The V end was cut by 1 base, the J end by 3 bases, with 16 bases between. CDR3 length equals 16 residues. Per the germline V gene, CDR1 is SGHDN and CDR2 is FVKESK. CDR3 region: CASSQGGGFKSYEQYF. CDR3 bases: TGTGCCAGCAGCCAAGGAGGGGGTTTTAAAAGCTACGAGCAGTACTTC.

V and J are TRBV4-3 and TRBJ2-1; TRBD1 is a possible D gene (6 bases). Germline values: CDR1 LGHNA, CDR2 YSLEER. The CDR3 loop spans 14 amino acids. Trimming pared 0 bases from V and 5 bases from J, leaving 8 bases between. The CDR3, as DNA: TGCGCCAGCAGCCAAGAGGGGGCCAACAATGAGCAGTTCTTC. Translation gives CASSQEGANNEQFF.

The gene calls are TRBV3-1 (or the pseudogene TRBV3-2) and TRBJ2-3; weak D call: TRBD1 (5 bases). There are 13 residues in the CDR3. Trimming left V 5 bases short and J 7 bases short, with 13 bases between. In germline, CDR1 is LGHDT, CDR2 YNNKEL (reference sequence). DNA for the CDR3: TGTGCCAGCAGCATACCTCAGGGCAATACGCAGTATTTT. As protein: CASSIPQGNTQYF.

The chain has TRBV6-5 and TRBJ2-7; a weak D match, TRBD2 (6 bases). Germline V gene data show CDR1 as MNHEY and CDR2 as SVGAGI. V was pared by 5 bases and J by 6 bases, with 17 bases between. The CDR3 has 14 amino acids. The CDR3 here is CASSLIGGVLEQYF. The CDR3 nucleotides are TGTGCCAGCAGTCTAATAGGCGGGGTCCTCGAGCAGTACTTC.

The chain joins TRBV9 to TRBJ2-3, with 12 bases matching TRBD2. Per the germline V gene, CDR1 is SGDLS and CDR2 is YYNGEE. The CDR3 length is 14 residues. V shed 4 bases, J shed 10 bases, and the junction held 7 bases outside the gene matches. The CDR3 bases are TGTGCCAGCAGCCCCAGGACTAGCGGGGAGCCGCAGTATTTT. Translation: CASSPRTSGEPQYF.

This sequence joins TRBV12-3 or TRBV12-4 and TRBJ2-7; D unclear. This CDR3 is built from 13 residues. The V end lost 3 bases, the J end lost 3 bases, and 9 bases lay between the germline ends. This chain's CDR3 is CASSLKYFYEQYF. CDR3 sequence (DNA): TGTGCCAGCAGTTTGAAGTACTTCTACGAGCAGTACTTC.

The rearrangement links TRBV2 to TRBJ1-2; 7 bases map to TRBD1. The germline V gene encodes CDR1 SNHLY and CDR2 FYNNEI. The CDR3 is made up of 13 amino acids. The V segment lost 5 bases and the J segment 6 bases; nucleotides outside the gene matches: 6. The CDR3 loop reads CASSPRGWDGYTF. The DNA of the CDR3 is TGTGCCAGCAGTCCCAGGGGGTGGGATGGCTACACCTTC. Using reference TRBV2 and TRBJ1-2 for the parts outside the CDR3, the full variable domain is EPEVTQTPSHQVTQMGQEVILRCVPISNHLYFYWYRQILGQKVEFLVSFYNNEISEKSEIFDDQFSVERPDGSNFTLKIRSTKLEDSAMYFCASSPRGWDGYTFGSGTRLTVV.

This sequence joins TRBV3-1 (or the pseudogene TRBV3-2) and TRBJ2-5; 10 nucleotides align to TRBD2. The V segment lost 6 bases and the J segment 5 bases; nucleotides outside the gene matches: 9. CDR1 and CDR2 (germline): LGHDT, YNNKEL (reference sequence). This CDR3 region has 15 residues. The CDR3 reads CASRLAGAIQETQYF. Here the CDR3 DNA reads TGTGCCAGCAGGCTAGCGGGGGCCATTCAGGAGACCCAGTACTTC.

The gene calls are TRBV5-1 and TRBJ2-7, with D unresolved. The CDR3 contains 14 residues. The V end lost 3 bases, the J end lost 0 bases, and 10 bases lay between the germline ends. In germline, CDR1 is SGHRS, CDR2 YFSETQ. CDR3 DNA sequence: TGCGCCAGCAGCTACCGACAAGGCTCCTACGAGCAGTACTTC. This translates into CASSYRQGSYEQYF.

The V gene is TRBV29-1, the J gene TRBJ1-1, with D possibly being TRBD1 (5 bases). Germline V gives CDR1 SQVTM, CDR2 ANQGSEA. V was clipped by 0 bases and J by 6 bases, with 14 bases between them. CDR3 length: 14 amino acids. The chain's CDR3 is CSVEEARDPPEAFF. The CDR3 DNA follows: TGCAGCGTTGAAGAGGCCAGGGATCCTCCTGAAGCTTTCTTT. Drawing the rest from reference TRBV29-1 and TRBJ1-1, the complete variable domain is SAVISQKPSRDICQRGTSLTIQCQVDSQVTMMFWYRQQPGQSLTLIATANQGSEATYESGFVIDKFPISRPNLTFSTLTVSNMSPEDSSIYLCSVEEARDPPEAFFGQGTRLTVV.